This T cell receptor beta chain appears in the sequencing data of a study of response to subunit inactivated influenza vaccine. Overall study findings and caveats: Authors suggested seasonal influenza vaccinations each recruit few new T cells.

TCRdb redid the calling of the RT-PCR reads with MiXCR, one entry per CDR3 protein. The sample yields roughly 670,000 distinct CDR3 sequences, 14% seen once. This clonotype occurred a few times. Its antigen remains unknown. Trimming took off 2 bases at V and 8 bases at J, with 10 bases between the two ends. CDR1 is SGDLS, CDR2 YYNGEE, per germline. This CDR3 has 12 residues. The rearrangement joins TRBV9 to TRBJ1-2; D is ambiguous. The receptor comes from a man aged 50 to 59 who received an inactivated influenza vaccine. The sample in question was PBMCs from blood, obtained 14 days before vaccination. CDR3 DNA sequence: TGTGCCAGCAGCGTCTCCGGACGGGGCTACACCTTC. Amino acids: CASSVSGRGYTF. Full variable domain (outside the CDR3, taken from reference TRBV9 and TRBJ1-2): DSGVTQTPKHLITATGQRVTLRCSPRSGDLSVYWYQQSLDQGLQFLIQYYNGEERAKGNILERFSAQQFPDLHSELNLSSLELGDSALYFCASSVSGRGYTFGSGTRLTVV.